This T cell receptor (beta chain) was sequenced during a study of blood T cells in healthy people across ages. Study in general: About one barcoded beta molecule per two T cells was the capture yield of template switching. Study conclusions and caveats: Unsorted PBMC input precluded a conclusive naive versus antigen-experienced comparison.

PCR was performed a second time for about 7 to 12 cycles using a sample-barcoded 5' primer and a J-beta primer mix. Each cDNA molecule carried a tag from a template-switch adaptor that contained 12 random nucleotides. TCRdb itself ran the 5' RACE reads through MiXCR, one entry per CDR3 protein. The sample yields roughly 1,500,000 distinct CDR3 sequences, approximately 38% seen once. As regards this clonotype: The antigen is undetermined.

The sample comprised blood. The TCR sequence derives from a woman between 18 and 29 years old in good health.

For the CDR3, the DNA is TGTGCCAGCGGAAAACCGAGGCAACTGAACACCGGGGAGCTGTTTTTT. This encodes CASGKPRQLNTGELFF. The chain joins TRBV28 to TRBJ2-2; no definite D call. Per the germline V gene, CDR1 is MDHEN and CDR2 is SYDVKM. The CDR3 extends over 16 amino acids. Trimming shortened V by 8 bases and J by 1 base, and 17 bases separated the two germline ends.